This T cell receptor (beta chain) originates from a study of cytomegalovirus exposure and HLA in healthy donors. Looking at the study overall: Roughly 85 million unique TCRs from HLA-typed donors were held in an early release of data.

As regards this clone: Its antigen is still unknown.

Both 60 Vbeta primers and 13 Jbeta primers went into the PCR. TCRdb's copy holds only in-frame clones and misses some; the assay was immunoSEQ multiplex PCR. The sample has approximately 140,000 clones; approximately 70% are singletons. V was shortened by 4 bases and J by 1 base, with 7 bases between the two germline ends. Germline-derived CDR1 and CDR2 are KGHSH and LQKENI. CDR3 length equals 13 residues. The study's findings and limits: Specific recognition of CMV antigens was confirmed in vitro for a few chains (all CMV-associated).

The clonotype was recovered from a woman aged 55-70 years in good health and CMV-seropositive. The sample was PBMCs. The rearrangement joins TRBV18 to TRBJ1-1, with D unclear. The CDR3 DNA reads TGTGCCAGCTCACTCGAGGAGAACACTGAAGCTTTCTTT. Translated, it gives CASSLEENTEAFF.